One T cell receptor beta chain is described in this entry. This sample stems from a study of blood T cell repertoires in COVID-19. Whole-study context: T cells, B-cell-depleted T cells, or PBMCs supplied cDNA or gDNA.

Only in-frame clones appear in the TCRdb table, and some are missing; sequencing was by immunoSEQ multiplex PCR. This sample has about 200,000 clones, with about 85% found just once. Input material: peripheral blood. The clonotype originates from a woman older than 75 with acute or convalescent COVID-19.

The CDR3 region has the DNA TGTGCCAGCAGCCAAGCCCCTAGCGGGAGTCAAGAGACCCAGTACTTC. Protein: CASSQAPSGSQETQYF. The genes are TRBV4-2 and TRBJ2-5; TRBD2 aligns across 10 bases. The CDR3 contains 16 residues. The germline CDR1 and CDR2 sequences are LGHNA and YNFKEQ. V gave up 1 base and J gave up 2 bases; unmatched junction bases: 4.